This T cell receptor beta chain was retrieved from a study of spatial heterogeneity in lung cancer. TCRdb redid the calling of the 5' RACE reads with MiXCR, one entry per CDR3 protein. The sample holds more than 95,000 distinct CDR3 sequences; 12% are singletons and the top ten take roughly 17%. Stated time point: blood at routine non-recurrence follow-up after resection. Sequencing covered unsorted whole RNA taken from tumor, nontumor lung or frozen PBMC. The source material was PBMCs, sampled at follow-up. The TCR sequence derives from a male donor with early-stage non-small cell lung cancer.

The CDR3 DNA reads TGTGCCAGCAGCCAAGAGGCGGAACCCTATGGCTACACCTTC. It translates to CASSQEAEPYGYTF. The chain employs TRBV3-1 and TRBJ1-2; D not certain. Trimming took off 0 bases at V and 4 bases at J, with 9 bases between the two ends. CDR1 LGHDT and CDR2 YNNKEL come from the germline V gene (reference sequence). This CDR3 region has 14 residues. Looking up the rest from reference TRBV3-1 and TRBJ1-2 gives the full variable domain: DTAVSQTPKYLVTQMGNDKSIKCEQNLGHDTMYWYKQDSKKFLKIMFSYNNKELIINETVPNRFSPKSPDKAHLNLHINSLELGDSAVYFCASSQEAEPYGYTFGSGTRLTVV.